The sample holds many counts of the clone carrying this T cell receptor (beta chain). Antigen: not known. The sample originates from a study of blood T cells in healthy people across ages. Points from the study as a whole: A roughly linear fall in TCR beta diversity per million T cells was seen with increasing age.

All donors came from Russia, were Caucasian and healthy, and spanned ages roughly 6 to 100. The authors ran a second PCR of roughly 6 to 12 cycles using a sample-barcoded 5' primer and a J-beta primer mix. TCRdb redid the calling of the 5' RACE reads with MiXCR, one entry per CDR3 protein. There are fewer than 800,000 distinct CDR3 sequences in the sample; about 30% occur only once, and 15% lies in the top ten. Looked up from germline, CDR1 is SGHTA and CDR2 is FQGNSA. V shed 1 base and J shed 4 bases, with 15 bases lying between them. The CDR3 is 16 amino acids. The sequencing input was blood. This receptor was identified in a woman older than 75 in good health. The rearrangement joins TRBV7-2 to TRBJ2-3, with D perhaps given as TRBD1 or TRBD2 (5 bases each). The CDR3 nucleotides are TGTGCCAGCAGCTTAGGGCCCTTGAGGGGCGCAGATACGCAGTATTTT. Its protein product is CASSLGPLRGADTQYF.